Following are 20 T cell receptor beta chains from one sample sequenced in a study of blood T cell repertoires in COVID-19 (dated by TCRdb to 2018 to 2020). The library was obtained by the immunoSEQ multiplex PCR assay. The table comes from immuneACCESS by way of TCRdb, which keeps in-frame sequences with V and J called. Part of the clones is missing from these tables; in studies checked, under half for an unresolved V gene and the rest for unknown reasons. A total of roughly 400,000 clones appear in this sample, roughly 86% of them only once. 1.7% of the sample goes to the ten largest clones. Sequencing was carried out using PBMCs or T cells enriched from blood (not recorded which). The receptors here all came from a young woman who had recovered from COVID-19.

The chain is built from TRBV6-2 or TRBV6-3 and TRBJ1-6; D gene unclear. Germline CDR1 MNHEY, CDR2 SVGEGT. The CDR3 contains 14 residues. V shed 4 bases and J shed 0 bases, with 4 bases lying between them. This CDR3 reads CASSSSSYNSPLHF. CDR3 nucleotides: TGTGCCAGCAGTTCTAGCTCCTATAATTCACCCCTCCACTTT.

This chain joins TRBV4-1 and TRBJ2-7, with D possibly being TRBD1 (6 bases). The germline CDR1 and CDR2 sequences are MGHRA and YSYEKL. CDR3 length: 15 amino acids. Deletions cut 0 bases from V and 5 bases from J, with 14 bases between. CDR3 DNA sequence: TGCGCCAGCAGCCAAGATAGGGGGAGTTTTAACGAGCAGTACTTC. This translates into CASSQDRGSFNEQYF.

The V gene is TRBV27, the J gene TRBJ2-7, with D possibly matching TRBD2 (5 bases). Germline values: CDR1 MNHEY, CDR2 SMNVEV (reference sequence). The CDR3 runs 15 residues. V lost 2 bases to trimming and J lost 4 bases, with 15 bases between them. The CDR3 loop reads CASSLRTAPGYEQYF. The CDR3 region has the DNA TGTGCCAGCAGTTTAAGAACCGCTCCGGGATACGAGCAGTACTTC.

Concerning this clone itself: One end of the junction varies from germline; a read error may be responsible. This chain uses TRBV11-2 with TRBJ1-2, with 8 bases lining up with TRBD1. The CDR3 covers 16 residues. Germline V lookup: CDR1 SGHAT, CDR2 FQNNGV. The DNA for the CDR3 is TGTGCCAGCAGCATAGATGGGACAGGCTTGAACTATGGCTACACCTTC. Translation: CASSIDGTGLNYGYTF. Full variable domain (rest looked up from reference TRBV11-2 and TRBJ1-2): EAGVAQSPRYKIIEKRQSVAFWCNPISGHATLYWYQQILGQGPKLLIQFQNNGVVDDSQLPKDRFSAERLKGVDSTLKIQPAKLEDSAVYLCASSIDGTGLNYGYTFGSGTRLTVV.

This clone was recorded only once. The rearrangement joins TRBV2 to TRBJ2-7; TRBD1 might be the D (7 bases). From germline, CDR1 is SNHLY and CDR2 FYNNEI. The CDR3 totals 12 residues. The V and J ends lost 8 bases and 3 bases respectively, with 11 bases between them. The CDR3 region is CASRQGGYEQYF. For the CDR3, the DNA is TGTGCCAGCCGACAGGGAGGCTACGAGCAGTACTTC.

The rearrangement uses TRBV7-9 and TRBJ2-7; 7 bases line up with TRBD1. The CDR3 loop spans 16 amino acids. The J segment lost 1 base and the V segment lost 5 bases, leaving 11 bases of the junction unmatched. CDR1 and CDR2 from the germline V gene are SEHNR and FQNEAQ (reference sequence). DNA of the CDR3: TGTGCCAGCAGCCCACACAGGGGCCTTAATTCCTACGAGCAGTACTTC. Encoded protein: CASSPHRGLNSYEQYF.

The J gene is TRBJ2-3, the V gene TRBV28, with 8 bases fitting TRBD2. Germline lookup yields CDR1 MDHEN and CDR2 SYDVKM. V shed 2 bases, J shed 1 base, and the junction held 2 bases outside the gene matches. This CDR3 region has 15 residues. CDR3 DNA: TGTGCCAGCAGTTTACGGGGACTAGGCACAGATACGCAGTATTTT. Its protein product is CASSLRGLGTDTQYF.

This chain uses TRBV10-3 with TRBJ2-1, with TRBD1 identical over 7 bases. Germline V CDR1 and CDR2: ENHRY, SYGVKD. The CDR3 is made up of 14 amino acids. Losses at the gene ends were 2 bases for V and 7 bases for J; bases not matched to a gene: 5. CDR3 protein: CAISETGVGNEQFF. CDR3 DNA sequence: TGTGCCATCAGTGAGACAGGGGTGGGTAATGAGCAGTTCTTC.

The V and J genes are TRBV5-1 and TRBJ1-6, with 10 bases aligning to TRBD1. V trimming: 3 bases; J trimming: 7 bases; junction bases outside the gene matches: 10. CDR3 length: 17 residues. Per the germline V gene, CDR1 is SGHRS and CDR2 is YFSETQ. In nucleotides, the CDR3 is TGCGCCAGCAGCTCCACTGGAGGGACAGGGGAGAATTCACCCCTCCACTTT. Protein: CASSSTGGTGENSPLHF.

The rearrangement uses TRBV7-6 and TRBJ2-2; D might be TRBD2 (6 bases). The CDR3 consists of 15 residues. The V and J ends lost 5 bases and 6 bases respectively, with 16 bases between them. Germline loops: CDR1 SGHVS, CDR2 FNYEAQ. The CDR3 sequence is CASSPAVGGAGELFF. The CDR3 nucleotides are TGTGCCAGCAGCCCCGCAGTTGGAGGGGCCGGGGAGCTGTTTTTT.

The V gene is TRBV2, the J gene TRBJ1-5; TRBD1 is a possible D gene (6 bases). V gave up 9 bases and J gave up 4 bases, with 16 bases separating them. The CDR3 has 14 amino acids. Per the germline V gene, CDR1 is SNHLY and CDR2 is FYNNEI. CDR3 sequence: CASRGTPANQPQHF. CDR3 DNA sequence: TGTGCCAGTAGGGGGACGCCGGCTAATCAGCCCCAGCATTTT. Looking up the rest from reference TRBV2 and TRBJ1-5 gives the full variable domain: EPEVTQTPSHQVTQMGQEVILRCVPISNHLYFYWYRQILGQKVEFLVSFYNNEISEKSEIFDDQFSVERPDGSNFTLKIRSTKLEDSAMYFCASRGTPANQPQHFGDGTRLSIL.

This clone has a single count. This sequence joins TRBV2 and TRBJ1-6; the D is unclear. The CDR3 runs 17 residues. Germline lookup yields CDR1 SNHLY and CDR2 FYNNEI. The V and J ends lost 8 bases and 0 bases respectively, with 17 bases between them. Here the CDR3 reads CASFLFGVDSYNSPLHF. The CDR3 nucleotides are TGTGCCAGCTTTCTTTTTGGAGTGGACTCCTATAATTCACCCCTCCACTTT.

This chain joins TRBV4-3 and TRBJ2-2; D remains ambiguous. The CDR3 is 15 residues long. Trimming removed 0 bases from V and 1 base from J, with 6 bases in between. Germline lookup yields CDR1 LGHNA and CDR2 YSLEER. CDR3 amino acids: CASSQEALNTGELFF. The CDR3 region has the DNA TGCGCCAGCAGCCAAGAGGCCCTGAACACCGGGGAGCTGTTTTTT.

This clone was observed a single time. The rearrangement links TRBV7-9 to TRBJ1-1; possibly TRBD1 for D (6 bases). The germline gives CDR1 SEHNR, CDR2 FQNEAQ (reference sequence). The V end lost 4 bases, the J end lost 8 bases, and 17 bases lay between the germline ends. This CDR3 has 14 amino acids. The CDR3 reads CASSSPVRTAEAFF. Here the CDR3 DNA reads TGTGCCAGCAGCTCCCCCGTCCGGACAGCAGAAGCTTTCTTT.

This rearrangement joins TRBV7-9 to TRBJ2-1; 9 positions agree with TRBD1. The CDR3 totals 15 residues. V lost 5 bases to trimming and J lost 8 bases; unmatched junction nucleotides: 10. The germline CDR1 and CDR2 sequences are SEHNR and FQNEAQ (reference sequence). As DNA, the CDR3 is TGTGCCAGCAGCGCCCCGGGACAGGGTGCGGATGAGCAGTTCTTC. Protein sequence: CASSAPGQGADEQFF.

The chain employs TRBV27 and TRBJ1-3, with D tentatively TRBD1 (5 bases). Per germline, CDR1 MNHEY and CDR2 SMNVEV (reference sequence). Trimming removed 5 bases at V and 0 bases at J, with 11 bases between. CDR3 length: 15 residues. CDR3 region: CASSPAGFSGNTIYF. For the CDR3, the DNA is TGTGCCAGCAGTCCTGCAGGGTTCTCTGGAAACACCATATATTTT.

V and J are TRBV5-5 and TRBJ2-7; D possibly corresponds to TRBD1 (6 bases). The V gene's germline CDR1 is SGHKS and CDR2 YYEKEE (reference sequence). V was pared by 5 bases and J by 3 bases, with 12 bases between. The CDR3 is made up of 13 amino acids. CDR3 protein: CASSPGEIYEQYF. The CDR3 nucleotides read TGTGCCAGCAGTCCAGGGGAAATCTACGAGCAGTACTTC. The complete variable domain, with remaining parts taken from reference TRBV5-5 and TRBJ2-7, reads DAGVTQSPTHLIKTRGQQVTLRCSPISGHKSVSWYQQVLGQGPQFIFQYYEKEERGRGNFPDRFSARQFPNYSSELNVNALLLGDSALYLCASSPGEIYEQYFGPGTRLTVT.

The chain is built from TRBV13 and TRBJ1-3; D not certain. Trimming pared 0 bases from V and 0 bases from J, leaving 9 bases between. Germline lookup yields CDR1 PRHDT and CDR2 FYEKMQ (reference sequence). This CDR3 spans 16 amino acids. Written as DNA, the CDR3 is TGTGCCAGCAGCTTAGGTGAGAGGATCTCTGGAAACACCATATATTTT. It encodes CASSLGERISGNTIYF.

V gene TRBV7-3 combines with J gene TRBJ2-3, with 7 nucleotides matching TRBD2. The CDR3 covers 16 residues. V lost 3 bases to trimming and J lost 2 bases; unmatched junction nucleotides: 8. CDR1 is SGHTA, CDR2 FQGTGA, per germline. The CDR3 protein is CASSLASGAPTDTQYF. The DNA for the CDR3 is TGTGCCAGCAGCTTGGCCAGCGGGGCCCCCACAGATACGCAGTATTTT.

The V and J genes are TRBV4-3 and TRBJ1-2, with TRBD1 matching over 9 bases. Germline V gene sequence: CDR1 LGHNA, CDR2 YSLEER. The CDR3 sequence is 15 residues long. Trimming cost V 3 bases and J 5 bases; bases outside gene matches: 7. CDR3 nucleotides: TGCGCCAGCAGCCACCAGGGACAGGGAAGGTATGGCTACACCTTC. Amino acid sequence: CASSHQGQGRYGYTF.